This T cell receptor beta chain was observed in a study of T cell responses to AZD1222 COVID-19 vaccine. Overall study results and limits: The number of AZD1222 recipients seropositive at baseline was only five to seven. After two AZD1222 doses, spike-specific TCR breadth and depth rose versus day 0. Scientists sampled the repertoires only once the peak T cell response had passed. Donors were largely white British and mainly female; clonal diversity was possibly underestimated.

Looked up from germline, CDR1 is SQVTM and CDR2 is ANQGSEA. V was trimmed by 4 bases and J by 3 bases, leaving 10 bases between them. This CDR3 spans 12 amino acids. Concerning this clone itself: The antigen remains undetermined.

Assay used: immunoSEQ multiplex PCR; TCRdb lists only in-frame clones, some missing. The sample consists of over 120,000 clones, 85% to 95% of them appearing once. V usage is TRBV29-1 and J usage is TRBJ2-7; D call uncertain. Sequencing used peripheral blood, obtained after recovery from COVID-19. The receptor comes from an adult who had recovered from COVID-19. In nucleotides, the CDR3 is TGCAGCGTTGCAGGACGGTACTACGAGCAGTACTTC. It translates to CSVAGRYYEQYF.